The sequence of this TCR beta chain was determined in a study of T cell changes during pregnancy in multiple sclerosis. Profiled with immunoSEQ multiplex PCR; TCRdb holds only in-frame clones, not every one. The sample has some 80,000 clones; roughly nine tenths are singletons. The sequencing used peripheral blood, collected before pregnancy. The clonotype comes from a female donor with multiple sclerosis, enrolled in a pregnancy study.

CDR3 sequence (DNA): TGCGCCAGCAGCCCAAAAGGGCAGGGGGGATCCTACGAGCAGTACTTC. It codes for CASSPKGQGGSYEQYF. The chain uses TRBV5-1 and TRBJ2-7, with TRBD1 as a possible D gene (7 bases). The CDR3 is made up of 16 amino acids. CDR1 is SGHRS and CDR2 is YFSETQ in the germline V gene. Trimming removed 4 bases at V and 1 base at J, with 18 bases between.